The 28 T cell receptor beta chains in this list originate from one sample, sequenced in a study of T cells after yellow fever vaccination. Each CDR3 protein gets one entry after TCRdb re-called the 5' RACE reads with MiXCR. The data show hundreds of thousands of distinct CDR3 sequences, more than 9% seen once. Material: PBMCs, obtained on the day of the yellow fever booster vaccination. These receptor sequences come from a man aged 30-40 years who received the YFV17D yellow fever vaccine.

V is TRBV20-1 and J is TRBJ2-1; D may correspond to TRBD1 or TRBD2 (5 bases each). V lost 3 bases to trimming and J lost 4 bases, with 7 bases between them. The CDR3 is 12 residues long. From germline, CDR1 is DFQATT and CDR2 SNEGSKA (reference sequence). For the CDR3, the DNA is TGCAGTGCTAGCGGGGCATACAATGAGCAGTTCTTC. As protein: CSASGAYNEQFF.

This clonotype was picked up a small number of times. J is TRBJ1-1 and V is TRBV7-2; weak D call: TRBD1 (6 bases). The V end lost 1 base, the J end lost 4 bases, and 10 bases lay between the germline ends. The CDR3 has 14 amino acids. The germline V gene has CDR1 SGHTA and CDR2 FQGNSA. The CDR3 here is CASSLVQGSTEAFF. CDR3 coding DNA: TGTGCCAGCAGCTTAGTTCAGGGGAGCACTGAAGCTTTCTTT.

There are a few counts of this clonotype. The chain combines TRBV19 with TRBJ1-5, with D maybe TRBD1 (6 bases). V lost 6 bases and J lost 0, with 15 bases in between. Germline CDR1 reads LNHDA; CDR2 reads SQIVND (reference sequence). The CDR3 is 16 residues long. The CDR3 DNA sequence: TGTGCCAGTAGACTCGCAGGGGTCGATAGCAATCAGCCCCAGCATTTT. Its protein is CASRLAGVDSNQPQHF. The full variable domain, with the rest looked up from reference TRBV19 and TRBJ1-5, is DGGITQSPKYLFRKEGQNVTLSCEQNLNHDAMYWYRQDPGQGLRLIYYSQIVNDFQKGDIAEGYSVSREKKESFPLTVTSAQKNPTAFYLCASRLAGVDSNQPQHFGDGTRLSIL.

This clonotype was counted between two and nine times. The genes are TRBV19 and TRBJ2-5; 7 bases match TRBD2. Germline V gene sequence: CDR1 LNHDA, CDR2 SQIVND (reference sequence). The CDR3 consists of 16 residues. V gave up 0 bases and J gave up 2 bases; unmatched junction bases: 6. The CDR3 DNA reads as TGTGCCAGTAGTATAGATCGGCCTAGCGGACAAGAGACCCAGTACTTC. It yields the protein CASSIDRPSGQETQYF.

This clonotype was counted ten times or more. V gene TRBV12-3 or TRBV12-4 combines with J gene TRBJ1-5; 9 positions agree with TRBD1. This CDR3 has 14 residues. Losses at the gene ends were 7 bases for V and 2 bases for J; bases not matched to a gene: 3. For the CDR3, the DNA is TGTGCCAGCACTCGGACAGGGGGCAATCAGCCCCAGCATTTT. Its translation is CASTRTGGNQPQHF.

The chain uses TRBV12-3 or TRBV12-4 and TRBJ2-1, with 10 bases that match TRBD2. The CDR3 has 18 residues. The V gene end was trimmed by 3 bases and the J gene end by 8 bases; junction bases not matched to a gene: 16. CDR3 nucleotides: TGTGCCAGCAGTTTCACCGTTGAGCGGGAGGGCCAATTATATGAGCAGTTCTTC. Amino acids: CASSFTVEREGQLYEQFF.

This clonotype was detected a few times. The chain has TRBV20-1 and TRBJ2-7, with D unresolved. The germline CDR1 and CDR2 sequences are DFQATT and SNEGSKA (reference sequence). Trimming left V 3 bases short and J 0 bases short, with 9 bases between. The CDR3 length is 13 residues. CDR3 residues: CSARFTVSYEQYF. The CDR3 nucleotides are TGCAGTGCTAGGTTTACAGTCTCCTACGAGCAGTACTTC.

This chain uses TRBV7-2 with TRBJ1-2; 7 positions agree with TRBD1. CDR3 length: 15 amino acids. V shed 1 base and J 6 bases; nucleotides not matched to a gene: 8. Germline-derived CDR1 and CDR2 are SGHTA and FQGNSA. CDR3 residues: CASSLVTGVVHGYTF. For the CDR3, the DNA is TGTGCCAGCAGCTTAGTTACAGGGGTCGTGCATGGCTACACCTTC.

This clonotype was observed a few times. The chain recombines TRBV5-4 with TRBJ1-2; D is perhaps TRBD1 (5 bases). Per germline, CDR1 SGHNT and CDR2 YYREEE (reference sequence). This CDR3 region has 13 residues. V lost 3 bases to trimming and J lost 8 bases, with 14 bases between them. CDR3 region: CASSSWGPRGYTF. DNA for the CDR3: TGTGCCAGCAGCTCCTGGGGACCCAGGGGCTACACCTTC.

This clonotype was observed a handful of times. The J gene is TRBJ1-1, the V gene TRBV15, with D hard to call. From germline, CDR1 is LNHNV and CDR2 YYDKDF (reference sequence). The CDR3 runs 14 residues. Trimming removed 0 bases at V and 5 bases at J, with 10 bases between. The CDR3: CATSRDTHGTEAFF. CDR3 in DNA: TGTGCCACCAGCAGAGATACCCATGGGACTGAAGCTTTCTTT.

In this sample, this clonotype turned up many times. V gene TRBV7-6 combines with J gene TRBJ2-2; TRBD1 is a possible D gene (6 bases). The CDR3 has 15 amino acids. Trimming pared 1 base from V and 1 base from J, leaving 7 bases between. Germline V gene data show CDR1 as SGHVS and CDR2 as FNYEAQ. CDR3 nucleotide sequence: TGTGCCAGCAGCTTAGGGGGGCAGAACACCGGGGAGCTGTTTTTT. It is translated as CASSLGGQNTGELFF.

This clonotype was seen more than once but under ten times. The rearrangement uses TRBV5-5 and TRBJ2-1; D ambiguous. CDR3 size: 14 residues. V was cut by 4 bases and J by 3 bases, with 11 bases left in between. Germline V lookup: CDR1 SGHKS, CDR2 YYEKEE (reference sequence). CDR3: CASSPQLYYNEQFF. Here the CDR3 DNA reads TGTGCCAGCAGCCCCCAATTATACTACAATGAGCAGTTCTTC.

V gene TRBV6-1 combines with J gene TRBJ2-3; 8 nucleotides line up with TRBD1. Trimming cost V 10 bases and J 5 bases; bases outside gene matches: 14. In germline, CDR1 is MNHNS, CDR2 SASEGT. The CDR3 runs to 15 residues. As DNA, the CDR3 is TGTGCCACCGAAACCGGGACAGGTCGCAAAGATACGCAGTATTTT. Translated: CATETGTGRKDTQYF.

The chain has TRBV5-4 and TRBJ2-3; no clear D gene. The CDR3 is made up of 16 amino acids. Germline assignment: CDR1 SGHNT and CDR2 YYREEE (reference sequence). V was pared by 2 bases and J by 1 base, with 14 bases between. The CDR3 loop reads CASSLGNPTGTDTQYF. The CDR3 DNA sequence: TGTGCCAGCAGCTTAGGGAACCCAACTGGCACAGATACGCAGTATTTT.

This clonotype occurred a few times. The chain couples TRBV5-1 to TRBJ2-3; 8 nucleotides agree with TRBD1. Germline CDR1 reads SGHRS; CDR2 reads YFSETQ. There are 15 residues in the CDR3. V trimming: 0 bases; J trimming: 5 bases; junction bases outside the gene matches: 5. The CDR3 region has the DNA TGCGCCAGCAGCTTGGAAGGACAGGGACGAGATACGCAGTATTTT. Translated: CASSLEGQGRDTQYF. Together with reference TRBV5-1 and TRBJ2-3, the CDR3 gives the full variable domain: KAGVTQTPRYLIKTRGQQVTLSCSPISGHRSVSWYQQTPGQGLQFLFEYFSETQRNKGNFPGRFSGRQFSNSRSEMNVSTLELGDSALYLCASSLEGQGRDTQYFGPGTRLTVL.

This sequence joins TRBV5-4 and TRBJ1-5; D perhaps matches TRBD1 (5 bases). V lost 10 bases and J lost 3, with 14 bases in between. The CDR3 is 13 amino acids. The germline V gene encodes CDR1 SGHNT and CDR2 YYREEE (reference sequence). CDR3 in DNA: TGTGCCTCCCTGGGGGGGGTCAATCAGCCCCAGCATTTT. Protein: CASLGGVNQPQHF.

This clonotype showed up just a few times. The rearrangement links TRBV7-2 to TRBJ1-2; D unresolved. The CDR3 loop spans 15 amino acids. Germline-derived CDR1 and CDR2 are SGHTA and FQGNSA. V was trimmed by 2 bases and J by 0 bases, leaving 10 bases between them. This CDR3 is CASSLSQIANYGYTF. As DNA, the CDR3 is TGTGCCAGCAGCTTAAGTCAGATCGCTAACTATGGCTACACCTTC.

This clonotype was found many times. The chain combines TRBV4-3 with TRBJ2-1, with 12 bases fitting TRBD2. Losses at the gene ends were 1 base for V and 10 bases for J; bases not matched to a gene: 8. The CDR3 totals 16 residues. Looked up from germline, CDR1 is LGHNA and CDR2 is YSLEER. CDR3 bases: TGCGCCAGCAGCCAAGTTGTGACTAGCGGGAGAGGCGAGCAGTTCTTC. Its translation: CASSQVVTSGRGEQFF.

The rearrangement links TRBV6-1 to TRBJ2-7; TRBD2 matches 12 bases. CDR1 MNHNS and CDR2 SASEGT come from the germline V gene. There are 15 residues in the CDR3. Trimming removed 6 bases from V and 2 bases from J; junction bases left unmatched: 5. The CDR3 nucleotides are TGTGCCAGCAGCCCTAGCGGGAGGGGAGCCTACGAGCAGTACTTC. This codes for CASSPSGRGAYEQYF.

The chain joins TRBV12-3 or TRBV12-4 to TRBJ1-5; D is undetermined. V lost 4 bases to trimming and J lost 5 bases, with 9 bases between them. The CDR3 is 13 residues long. CDR3 region: CASSWALDQPQHF. CDR3 nucleotide sequence: TGTGCCAGCAGTTGGGCCCTTGATCAGCCCCAGCATTTT.

The gene calls are TRBV6-2 or TRBV6-3 and TRBJ2-5; no firm D call. The V gene lost 7 bases and the J gene lost 0 bases, with 9 bases spanning the gap. The germline CDR1 and CDR2 sequences are MNHEY and SVGEGT. The CDR3 contains 13 residues. The CDR3 loop is CASTERYQETQYF. CDR3 sequence (DNA): TGTGCCAGCACCGAAAGGTACCAAGAGACCCAGTACTTC.

This clonotype was observed a handful of times. The rearrangement joins TRBV7-9 to TRBJ2-3, with 8 bases that match TRBD2. Germline trimming cut 2 bases from V and 2 bases from J; bases unmatched to any gene: 6. Germline V gene data show CDR1 as SEHNR and CDR2 as FQNEAQ (reference sequence). The CDR3 runs 16 residues. The CDR3 bases are TGTGCCAGCAGCTTAAGTAGCGGGACACTCACAGATACGCAGTATTTT. It encodes CASSLSSGTLTDTQYF. The variable domain in full, with the rest retrieved from reference TRBV7-9 and TRBJ2-3, is DTGVSQNPRHKITKRGQNVTFRCDPISEHNRLYWYRQTLGQGPEFLTYFQNEAQLEKSRLLSDRFSAERPKGSFSTLEIQRTEQGDSAMYLCASSLSSGTLTDTQYFGPGTRLTVL.

This clonotype has a handful of counts. J is TRBJ1-3 and V is TRBV10-3; no clear D. The CDR3 runs to 11 residues. CDR1 and CDR2 from the germline V gene are ENHRY and SYGVKD. The V gene lost 6 bases and the J gene lost 2 bases, with 2 bases spanning the gap. The CDR3 DNA sequence: TGTGCCATCAGCCCTGGAAACACCATATATTTT. Amino acid sequence: CAISPGNTIYF.

This clonotype has more than one count but fewer than ten. The chain joins TRBV7-2 to TRBJ2-2, with D hard to call. V was trimmed by 3 bases and J by 5 bases, leaving 13 bases between them. The germline V gene encodes CDR1 SGHTA and CDR2 FQGNSA. The CDR3 has 15 amino acids. The CDR3 sequence: CASSFSKWGTGELFF. The CDR3 bases are TGTGCCAGCAGCTTCTCGAAATGGGGTACCGGGGAGCTGTTTTTT. The full variable domain, in which reference TRBV7-2 and TRBJ2-2 provide the parts outside the CDR3, is GAGVSQSPSNKVTEKGKDVELRCDPISGHTALYWYRQSLGQGLEFLIYFQGNSAPDKSGLPSDRFSAERTGGSVSTLTIQRTQQEDSAVYLCASSFSKWGTGELFFGEGSRLTVL.

This chain's CDR3 is CASSARDWDSYEQYF. As DNA, the CDR3 is TGTGCCAGCAGCGCCCGGGACTGGGACTCCTACGAGCAGTACTTC. The V and J genes are TRBV9 and TRBJ2-7; D is possibly TRBD2 (6 bases). V was clipped by 3 bases and J by 0 bases, with 13 bases between them. CDR1 is SGDLS and CDR2 is YYNGEE in the germline V gene. This CDR3 contains 15 residues.

This sequence joins TRBV11-2 and TRBJ2-5; D is perhaps TRBD1 or TRBD2 (5 bases each). The CDR3 runs 16 residues. The germline V gene encodes CDR1 SGHAT and CDR2 FQNNGV. The V end was cut by 2 bases, the J end by 1 base, with 14 bases between. CDR3 residues: CASSLPDGTTQETQYF. The CDR3 DNA reads as TGTGCCAGCAGCTTACCCGACGGGACCACCCAAGAGACCCAGTACTTC.

This chain joins TRBV11-2 and TRBJ2-7, with 10 bases matching TRBD2. CDR1 is SGHAT and CDR2 is FQNNGV in the germline V gene. The CDR3 runs 18 residues. The V and J ends lost 0 bases and 6 bases, in that order; junction bases with no gene match: 14. CDR3 protein: CASSLDLAGVTYHIEQYF. The CDR3 DNA is TGTGCCAGCAGCTTAGACCTAGCGGGAGTTACATACCATATCGAGCAGTACTTC.

This clonotype was counted only a few times. This chain uses TRBV7-2 with TRBJ2-3, with D perhaps TRBD1 (5 bases). Trimming stripped 8 bases from V and 0 bases from J, with 15 bases between. CDR1 is SGHTA, CDR2 FQGNSA, per germline. The CDR3 length is 15 residues. The CDR3 DNA reads as TGTGCCAGCCTTAGACAGCAACCTAGCACAGATACGCAGTATTTT. This sequence encodes CASLRQQPSTDTQYF.